The 15 T cell receptor beta chains below all came from one sample that was sequenced in a study of T-cell memory formation after mild COVID-19. One entry per CDR3 protein, called by TCRdb with MiXCR from the 5' RACE reads. The sample lists roughly 180,000 distinct CDR3 sequences, around 18% occurring once. Sequencing was performed on PBMCs or a T cell subset sorted from them (not recorded which). Receptors were obtained from a man younger than 30 who had mild COVID-19 (a few samples of this study predate the infection). Cell type and time point are not known.

This chain connects TRBV28 to TRBJ1-3; D is unresolved. Trimming cost V 6 bases and J 0 bases, with 15 bases left between them. The CDR3 contains 16 residues. CDR1 is MDHEN and CDR2 is SYDVKM in the germline V gene. CDR3 sequence: CASSFGRVSSGNTIYF. The CDR3, as DNA: TGTGCCAGCAGCTTTGGACGTGTTTCCTCTGGAAACACCATATATTTT.

This chain uses TRBV27 with TRBJ1-2; TRBD1 matches 10 bases. From germline, CDR1 is MNHEY and CDR2 SMNVEV (reference sequence). The CDR3 length is 13 residues. V shed 5 bases and J 6 bases; nucleotides not matched to a gene: 3. The CDR3 reads CASSRGQGDGYTF. CDR3 nucleotides: TGTGCCAGCAGTCGCGGACAGGGGGATGGCTACACCTTC.

The gene calls are TRBV5-1 and TRBJ1-1, with 7 positions matching TRBD1. The J segment lost 2 bases and the V segment lost 7 bases, leaving 8 bases of the junction unmatched. The CDR3 spans 14 residues. The germline V gene has CDR1 SGHRS and CDR2 YFSETQ. The CDR3 region is CASRSDRLNTEAFF. CDR3 DNA: TGCGCCAGCCGATCGGACAGGCTAAACACTGAAGCTTTCTTT.

J is TRBJ1-3 and V is TRBV6-5; D remains unclear. Looked up from germline, CDR1 is MNHEY and CDR2 is SVGAGI. The germline V and J ends were trimmed by 6 bases and 0 bases, with 12 bases remaining between them. The CDR3 is 15 residues long. The CDR3 here is CASRPSTRSGNTIYF. The CDR3 DNA follows: TGTGCCAGCAGACCAAGTACCCGCTCTGGAAACACCATATATTTT.

This clonotype has more than one count but fewer than ten. This rearrangement joins TRBV5-5 to TRBJ2-5; D possibly corresponds to TRBD2 (6 bases). From germline, CDR1 is SGHKS and CDR2 YYEKEE (reference sequence). V was cut by 4 bases and J by 4 bases, with 14 bases left in between. The CDR3 length is 14 residues. The CDR3, as DNA: TGTGCCAGCAGCGGGGGGTCCTTAGGAGAGACCCAGTACTTC. This translates into CASSGGSLGETQYF.

This clonotype was recorded a few times. This chain connects TRBV7-2 to TRBJ2-7, with D possibly TRBD2 on 5 matching bases. CDR1 and CDR2 from the germline V gene are SGHTA and FQGNSA. V was trimmed by 2 bases and J by 5 bases, leaving 13 bases between them. The CDR3 contains 14 residues. The CDR3 here is CASSLMVGGHEQYV. As DNA, the CDR3 is TGTGCCAGCAGCTTAATGGTCGGAGGCCACGAGCAGTACGTC.

The chain carries TRBV6-6 and TRBJ2-7; 11 bases match TRBD1. The CDR3 is made up of 14 amino acids. Germline CDR1 is MNHNY and CDR2 is SVGAGI (reference sequence). The CDR3 sequence is CASSYSQGQGARFV. The DNA for the CDR3 is TGTGCCAGCAGTTATTCACAAGGACAGGGGGCGCGGTTCGTC.

The V call is TRBV11-3, the J call TRBJ2-7, with D unresolved. Looked up from germline, CDR1 is SGHNT and CDR2 is YENEEA. The CDR3 spans 14 residues. Trimming left V 1 base short and J 4 bases short, with 11 bases between. CDR3 sequence (DNA): TGTGCCAGCAGCTTAGGTGTCAGGAGATACGAGCAGTACTTC. Its translation is CASSLGVRRYEQYF.

The chain links TRBV28 to TRBJ1-1; the D gene is possibly TRBD1 (5 bases). With 6 bases removed from V and 10 bases from J, the gap between germline ends came to 21 bases. The germline V gene has CDR1 MDHEN and CDR2 SYDVKM. The CDR3 spans 14 residues. This CDR3 reads CASSPSQRGGGAFF. In DNA, the CDR3 is TGTGCCAGCAGCCCATCCCAGAGGGGCGGTGGAGCTTTCTTT.

The chain employs TRBV2 and TRBJ2-7, with D perhaps TRBD2 (5 bases). In germline, CDR1 is SNHLY, CDR2 FYNNEI. V was trimmed by 8 bases and J by 4 bases, leaving 9 bases between them. The CDR3 consists of 11 residues. Here the CDR3 DNA reads TGTGCCAGCGGGCTAGCTTACGAGCAGTACGTC. Translating gives CASGLAYEQYV.

This clonotype has more than one count but fewer than ten. The genes are TRBV6-1 and TRBJ1-5; D not certain. The CDR3 loop spans 13 amino acids. Trimming shortened V by 7 bases and J by 3 bases, and 10 bases separated the two germline ends. Germline-derived CDR1 and CDR2 are MNHNS and SASEGT. CDR3 coding DNA: TGTGCCAGCACGGAGGTTACCAATCAGCCCCAGCATTTT. Translated, it gives CASTEVTNQPQHF.

This sequence joins TRBV14 and TRBJ2-1, with D maybe TRBD1 (6 bases). Germline CDR1 reads SGHDN; CDR2 reads FVKESK. The CDR3 runs to 13 residues. V was trimmed by 9 bases and J by 6 bases, leaving 15 bases between them. Here the CDR3 reads CASSRQDLNEQFF. CDR3 DNA: TGTGCCAGTTCTCGACAGGACCTCAATGAGCAGTTCTTC.

The rearrangement joins TRBV20-1 to TRBJ1-5; 7 positions match TRBD1. The CDR3 has 12 residues. Per germline, CDR1 DFQATT and CDR2 SNEGSKA (reference sequence). Unmatched junction bases numbered 5, after V lost 5 bases and J lost 7 bases. In DNA form, the CDR3 reads TGCAGTGCTTACAGGGGTACCCAGCCCCAGCATTTT. It translates to CSAYRGTQPQHF.

This clonotype was recorded once. V usage is TRBV6-5 and J usage is TRBJ1-6; 10 bases are a match to TRBD1. The ends lost 7 bases at V and 7 bases at J; junction bases unmatched: 7. The CDR3 covers 15 residues. Germline loops: CDR1 MNHEY, CDR2 SVGAGI. CDR3 coding DNA: TGTGCCAGCATCGGACAGGGGGTTGAGAATTCACCCCTCCACTTT. This sequence encodes CASIGQGVENSPLHF.

The chain has TRBV28 and TRBJ1-3; D is possibly TRBD1 (5 bases). Germline CDR1 reads MDHEN; CDR2 reads SYDVKM. The CDR3 totals 16 residues. Trimming took 6 bases from V and 4 from J, leaving 19 bases between them. CDR3 coding DNA: TGTGCCAGCAGCGACCCGGGGAGGGGAGCCGGAAACACCATATATTTT. Protein sequence: CASSDPGRGAGNTIYF.